The subject of this entry is one TCR beta chain. There is no known antigen for this receptor. Base qualities are not at hand, and no much larger clone is one base apart. V and J lose 0 bases and 5 bases, and a span of 10 bases separates them. As encoded in the germline V gene (reference sequence), CDR1 is LGHDT while CDR2 is YNNKEL. The CDR3 holds 14 amino acids from the cysteine to the phenylalanine. Solely the CDR3 DNA is kept, with 42 bases framed from the first base. The sample is drawn from a study of CD8 T cells in ankylosing spondylitis (dated by TCRdb to 2017 to 2019). The study in broad terms: The study set out to find disease-linked TCR variants by profiling T cell receptor beta repertoires in ankylosing spondylitis patients and healthy donors. The whole study cohort included 90 to 120 healthy donors and 20 to 30 ankylosing spondylitis patients. Peripheral blood was sampled, and synovial fluid was additionally collected from ankylosing spondylitis patients. Overall study results and their limits: Blood from ankylosing spondylitis patients appeared to be characterized by a TCR beta motif made up of under 10 highly homologous amino acid variants. According to the report, matched synovial fluid samples from ankylosing spondylitis patients were significantly enriched for the disease-linked clones. A CD8+ phenotype was shown by the disease-linked clones, which were found at relatively low frequencies in peripheral blood. Some TCR beta motif variants had previously been reported in synovial fluid and blood of reactive arthritis patients, which suggested common disease-initiation mechanisms.

Sequencing was performed on an Illumina HiSeq 2500. Quantitative 5'-RACE with molecular barcodes was used to prepare TCR beta libraries. In the paper's pipeline: A new computational method, built on a probabilistic model of VDJ rearrangement, was used to identify disease-linked TCR variants. Using fastp at Q25 and MiXCR, TCRdb reprocessed the public reads and kept productive beta chains. Entries are consolidated by CDR3 protein sequence, retaining the most common genes and DNA. For this entry, the V and J calls and clone size follow TCRdb and not the study's own pipeline. The sample table contains 150,000 to 200,000 distinct CDR3 sequences; only one count was recorded for roughly 13% of them. 11% of the sample rests with the top ten.

Material: blood, either unsorted or a sorted T cell fraction (not recorded which). The chain is assembled from TRBV3-1 and TRBJ1-1; 6 matching bases give a weak D call of TRBD1. This TCR came from a female donor with ankylosing spondylitis or in good health (not recorded which). The nucleotides are TGTGCCAGCAGCCAAGATGGAGGGGGTACTGAAGCTTTCTTT. This codes for CASSQDGGGTEAFF.